A single sample gave rise to the 8 T cell receptor beta chains below, sequenced in a study of OX40 agonist ivuxolimab in advanced cancers. Method: immunoSEQ multiplex PCR; TCRdb's copy keeps in-frame clones and lacks some. The table has approximately 54,000 clones, approximately 90% seen once; the top ten hold around 8.7%. The sample in question was CD4+ or CD8+ T cells sorted from blood, obtained in a trial of the OX40 agonist ivuxolimab. Receptors originate from an adult with an advanced solid tumor such as melanoma, head and neck, liver or kidney cancer.

The rearrangement joins TRBV7-9 to TRBJ2-2, with 9 bases that match TRBD2. The CDR3 is 16 residues long. J was trimmed by 1 base and V by 5 bases; bases with no gene match: 5. The germline V gene has CDR1 SEHNR and CDR2 FQNEAQ (reference sequence). The DNA for the CDR3 is TGTGCCAGCAGCCCAATAGCGGGAGTGAACACCGGGGAGCTGTTTTTT. Protein: CASSPIAGVNTGELFF.

The chain uses TRBV9 and TRBJ1-6; D might be TRBD1 (5 bases). The CDR3 spans 13 residues. From germline, CDR1 is SGDLS and CDR2 YYNGEE. V was clipped by 4 bases and J by 7 bases, with 9 bases between them. As DNA, the CDR3 is TGTGCCAGCAGCCCCCGGGACAATTCACCCCTCCACTTT. Encoded protein: CASSPRDNSPLHF.

The chain couples TRBV21-1 to TRBJ2-5; the table calls TRBD2, which could not be checked here. TRBV21-1 is designated a pseudogene. CDR3 size: 16 residues. In DNA, the CDR3 is TGTGCCAGCAGCAAAGAGTGGAAGACTTCCCAAGAGACCCAGTACTTC. This encodes CASSKEWKTSQETQYF.

The chain links TRBV7-9 to TRBJ1-2, with 7 bases that match TRBD1. Trimming took 5 bases from V and 7 from J; bases not matched to a gene: 4. This CDR3 comprises 12 residues. CDR1 and CDR2 (germline): SEHNR, FQNEAQ (reference sequence). The CDR3 here is CASSEDRSGYTF. The CDR3 DNA is TGTGCCAGCAGCGAGGACAGGTCTGGCTACACCTTC.

The chain recombines TRBV6-6 with TRBJ2-7; D may be TRBD1 (6 bases). Trimming left V 2 bases short and J 1 base short, with 9 bases between. The CDR3 covers 14 residues. Germline V gives CDR1 MNHNY, CDR2 SVGAGI (reference sequence). The CDR3, as DNA: TGTGCCAGCAGTTACCTTGACAGGTCCTACGAGCAGTACTTC. As protein: CASSYLDRSYEQYF.

The V and J genes are TRBV7-9 and TRBJ1-2, with TRBD1 identical over 8 bases. The J segment lost 4 bases and the V segment lost 5 bases, leaving 9 bases of the junction unmatched. The CDR3 sequence is 15 residues long. Looked up from germline, CDR1 is SEHNR and CDR2 is FQNEAQ (reference sequence). The CDR3 coding sequence is TGTGCCAGCAGCCCCGCGACAGGGGTCGGCTATGGCTACACCTTC. It translates to CASSPATGVGYGYTF.

The chain has TRBV5-1 and TRBJ2-6, with D perhaps TRBD1 (6 bases). The CDR3 extends over 18 amino acids. CDR1 is SGHRS, CDR2 YFSETQ, per germline. V was pared by 0 bases and J by 0 bases, with 13 bases between. This CDR3 is CASSLEPAGVSGANVLTF. CDR3 sequence (DNA): TGCGCCAGCAGCTTGGAACCGGCAGGGGTCTCTGGGGCCAACGTCCTGACTTTC. The full variable domain, its missing parts supplied by reference TRBV5-1 and TRBJ2-6, is KAGVTQTPRYLIKTRGQQVTLSCSPISGHRSVSWYQQTPGQGLQFLFEYFSETQRNKGNFPGRFSGRQFSNSRSEMNVSTLELGDSALYLCASSLEPAGVSGANVLTFGAGSRLTVL.

This clone was recorded once. The chain links TRBV7-9 to TRBJ1-4, with 8 bases aligning to TRBD1. Trimming cost V 5 bases and J 3 bases; bases outside gene matches: 14. CDR1 and CDR2 (germline): SEHNR, FQNEAQ (reference sequence). The CDR3 consists of 18 residues. CDR3 in DNA: TGTGCCAGCAGCCAATCGGACAGGGTCCGGGATCCTAATGAAAAACTGTTTTTT. Encoded protein: CASSQSDRVRDPNEKLFF.